The 17 T cell receptor beta chains in this list originate from one sample, sequenced in a study of T cell responses to AZD1222 COVID-19 vaccine. Assay used: immunoSEQ multiplex PCR; TCRdb lists only in-frame clones, some missing. The sample includes about 180,000 clones, approximately 90% seen only once; the top ten take less than 3%. Here the sequenced sample was peripheral blood, taken on day 0 of AZD1222 vaccination. The receptors were sampled from an adult in good health.

This clone is a singleton in its sample. V usage is TRBV7-9 and J usage is TRBJ2-7, with 7 bases fitting TRBD1. CDR3 length: 16 residues. Germline V gene sequence: CDR1 SEHNR, CDR2 FQNEAQ (reference sequence). V was pared by 0 bases and J by 0 bases, with 5 bases of the junction left unmatched. The CDR3 protein is CASSLARTGVSYEQYF. CDR3 sequence (DNA): TGTGCCAGCAGCTTAGCGAGGACAGGAGTCTCCTACGAGCAGTACTTC.

V and J are TRBV9 and TRBJ1-5; tentatively, D is TRBD1 (5 bases). CDR1 is SGDLS and CDR2 is YYNGEE in the germline V gene. Trimming cost V 4 bases and J 6 bases, with 14 bases left between them. This CDR3 comprises 14 residues. CDR3 DNA sequence: TGTGCCAGCAGCCCCGGGGCGCTCGGTCAGCCCCAGCATTTT. Encoded protein: CASSPGALGQPQHF.

This chain joins TRBV5-4 and TRBJ2-7; 9 bases align to TRBD1. Germline V gene lookup returns CDR1 SGHNT and CDR2 YYREEE (reference sequence). Trimming at V came to 4 bases and at J to 1 base, leaving 3 bases not matched to a gene. This CDR3 contains 14 residues. CDR3 in amino acids: CASSPGTGSYEQYF. The DNA of the CDR3 is TGTGCCAGCAGCCCCGGGACAGGGTCCTACGAGCAGTACTTC.

CDR3: CASSSRTDRQANYGYTF. In DNA, the CDR3 is TGTGCCAGCAGCTCGCGTACCGACAGGCAAGCTAACTATGGCTACACCTTC. J is TRBJ1-2 and V is TRBV7-9; D possibly corresponds to TRBD1 (6 bases). V was clipped by 4 bases and J by 0 bases, with 18 bases between them. The CDR3 runs 17 residues. CDR1 and CDR2 (germline): SEHNR, FQNEAQ (reference sequence).

The CDR3 DNA reads TGTGCCAGTAGTATATCCCCGGGATCAGGGAAGCCGGAGCAGTACTTC. Translating gives CASSISPGSGKPEQYF. The genes are TRBV19 and TRBJ2-7, with D perhaps assigned TRBD1 or TRBD2 (5 bases each). The CDR3 is 16 residues long. V gave up 2 bases and J gave up 7 bases, with 21 bases separating them. CDR1 and CDR2 from the germline V gene are LNHDA and SQIVND (reference sequence).

This clone was counted a single time. V and J are TRBV15 and TRBJ2-5; D gene unclear. V lost 0 bases, J lost 9 bases, and 20 bases lay in between. The germline V gene has CDR1 LNHNV and CDR2 YYDKDF (reference sequence). This CDR3 has 16 amino acids. CDR3 in amino acids: CATSREGGDISRAQYF. The CDR3 coding sequence is TGTGCCACCAGCAGAGAAGGTGGGGATATCAGTAGGGCCCAGTACTTC.

The V call is TRBV5-4, the J call TRBJ2-5; 8 bases align to TRBD2. This CDR3 region has 14 residues. V shed 5 bases and J 6 bases; nucleotides not matched to a gene: 9. CDR1 is SGHNT, CDR2 YYREEE, per germline (reference sequence). CDR3 region: CASRPAGGAQTQYF. CDR3 sequence (DNA): TGTGCCAGCAGACCGGCCGGGGGGGCCCAGACCCAGTACTTC.

This chain links TRBV29-1 with TRBJ1-2; D is possibly TRBD1 (5 bases). V lost 6 bases to trimming and J lost 8 bases, with 16 bases between them. This CDR3 is built from 12 residues. CDR1 and CDR2 (germline): SQVTM, ANQGSEA. The CDR3 sequence is CSVQAREEGYTF. The CDR3 DNA reads as TGCAGCGTCCAGGCCAGGGAGGAGGGCTACACCTTC.

The rearrangement joins TRBV9 to TRBJ2-7; 7 positions agree with TRBD2. V trimming: 3 bases; J trimming: 4 bases; junction bases outside the gene matches: 13. CDR1 and CDR2 (germline): SGDLS, YYNGEE. The CDR3 spans 16 residues. Here the CDR3 DNA reads TGTGCCAGCAGCGGGACCCCTAGCGGCCCCACTTACGAGCAGTACTTC. Protein product: CASSGTPSGPTYEQYF. Full variable domain (remainder filled in from reference TRBV9 and TRBJ2-7): DSGVTQTPKHLITATGQRVTLRCSPRSGDLSVYWYQQSLDQGLQFLIQYYNGEERAKGNILERFSAQQFPDLHSELNLSSLELGDSALYFCASSGTPSGPTYEQYFGPGTRLTVT.

The rearrangement uses TRBV6-5 and TRBJ2-3, with 7 positions matching TRBD1. Germline CDR1 and CDR2: MNHEY and SVGAGI. The CDR3 spans 14 residues. V dropped 5 bases and J dropped 3; count of bases not matched to a gene: 5. As DNA, the CDR3 is TGTGCCAGCAGTCGTGGGACAGTTACAGATACGCAGTATTTT. It translates to CASSRGTVTDTQYF.

The chain uses TRBV10-3 and TRBJ2-1; 8 bases agree with TRBD2. The CDR3 is 15 residues long. Trimming cost V 4 bases and J 9 bases; bases outside gene matches: 11. Germline V gives CDR1 ENHRY, CDR2 SYGVKD. CDR3 DNA sequence: TGTGCCATCAGTGCGGGGAGCGGGAGATTCGGTGAGCAGTTCTTC. Amino acids: CAISAGSGRFGEQFF.

This clone was found once. J is TRBJ1-3 and V is TRBV6-2 or TRBV6-3; the D is unclear. Germline CDR1 and CDR2: MNHEY and SVGEGT. The CDR3 runs 11 residues. The V end lost 4 bases, the J end lost 3 bases, and 1 base lay between the germline ends. CDR3 region: CASSFGNTIYF. CDR3 nucleotide sequence: TGTGCCAGCAGTTTTGGAAACACCATATATTTT.

V gene TRBV5-7 combines with J gene TRBJ1-4, with 9 bases lining up with TRBD1. TRBV5-7 is noted as an ORF with a role that remains uncertain. The CDR3 is 16 amino acids. V gave up 4 bases and J gave up 5 bases; unmatched junction bases: 9. The CDR3 coding sequence is TGTGCCAGCAGCGTAAGATACAGGGGGCGGAATGAAAAACTGTTTTTT. Its translation is CASSVRYRGRNEKLFF.

The CDR3, as DNA: TGTGCCTGGAGTGCGGGACAGGGCGACGAGCAGTACTTC. This sequence encodes CAWSAGQGDEQYF. The V and J genes are TRBV30 and TRBJ2-7; 9 bases line up with TRBD1. The V segment lost 1 base and the J segment 5 bases; nucleotides outside the gene matches: 3. Germline V gives CDR1 GTSNPN, CDR2 SVGIG (reference sequence). CDR3 length: 13 amino acids.

The chain joins TRBV30 to TRBJ2-3; 8 nucleotides line up with TRBD1. Germline V gene sequence: CDR1 GTSNPN, CDR2 SVGIG (reference sequence). The CDR3 sequence is 15 residues long. With 3 bases clipped from V and 0 bases from J, the junction kept 5 bases outside the gene matches. The CDR3 loop is CAWSEGQGSTDTQYF. The CDR3 bases are TGTGCCTGGAGCGAAGGACAGGGAAGCACAGATACGCAGTATTTT.

The rearrangement uses TRBV27 and TRBJ1-1; no firm D call. The CDR3 sequence is 15 residues long. The V end was cut by 4 bases, the J end by 0 bases, with 12 bases between. Germline CDR1 is MNHEY and CDR2 is SMNVEV (reference sequence). The CDR3 loop is CASSSPGGLNTEAFF. The CDR3 nucleotides read TGTGCCAGCAGTTCCCCGGGAGGACTGAACACTGAAGCTTTCTTT.

The chain recombines TRBV19 with TRBJ1-4; no firm D call. The V end lost 9 bases, the J end lost 4 bases, and 12 bases lay between the germline ends. The length of the CDR3 is 13 residues. Per the germline V gene, CDR1 is LNHDA and CDR2 is SQIVND (reference sequence). In nucleotides, the CDR3 is TGTGCCAGCCGCCGGGATATTAATGAAAAACTGTTTTTT. Its protein product is CASRRDINEKLFF.